This entry describes one TCR beta chain. Its antigen is still unknown. Base qualities are not provided; no much larger clone lies one nucleotide away. Naive CD8 T cells, defined as CD8+CD4-CCR7+CD45RA+, were FACS-sorted into RLT Plus buffer on a BD FACSAria II. For a sensitivity comparison, a portion of naive CD8 T cell RNA was divided equally between MIDCIRS and a Smart-seq2-style 5'RACE protocol. CD8 T cells were enriched using RosetteSep CD8+ T Cell Enrichment Cocktail and Ficoll-Paque, and the enriched cells then underwent ACK red cell lysis. Libraries were prepared through PCR. The sample was run on an Illumina MiSeq. The Qiagen AllPrep DNA/RNA kit was used to purify total RNA. Reads from multiple sequencing runs of the same library were pooled before analysis. For the original study's pipeline: Only reads with exact TCR constant sequence were kept, trimmed to 150 nt, and grouped by their 12-nt molecular barcodes. Reads inside each barcode group were sub-clustered using a 15% Levenshtein threshold, and a quality-weighted consensus sequence was constructed for each RNA molecule. Non-functional sequences were discarded, and so were lower-count sequences lying one edit away from another sequence. Based on a fit of two negative binomial distributions, barcode sub-clusters having less than 20% of the maximum read count were discarded. TCRdb took the public reads, trimmed them with fastp at Q25, ran MiXCR for clone calling and kept in-frame beta chains. Each CDR3 protein gets just one entry, which takes the most common genes and DNA from the rows behind it. The V and J calls and clone size come from TCRdb's table, not from the authors' own analysis. This sample has about 40,000 distinct CDR3 sequences in its table, and roughly 18% of those were observed once. The ten largest clones represent about 7% of the sample.

There are 15 amino acids in the CDR3, from cysteine to phenylalanine inclusive. The read is trimmed to its CDR3 DNA, 45 bases read in frame from base 1. Reading the germline V gene gives CDR1 ENHRY and CDR2 SYGVKD. Relative to germline, V is missing 4 bases and J is missing 2 bases, with 8 bases of the junction outside any gene match. These data are taken from a study of molecular identifiers for immune sequencing clone quantification (dated by TCRdb to the late 2010s). Context from the whole study: For a replicate experiment, RNA from around 18,000 or 91,000 naive CD8 T cells was divided into five aliquots, and four of the five aliquots were sequenced. The study was a methods study using CD8 T cells to benchmark molecular-identifier clustering-based TCR repertoire sequencing (MIDCIRS) and TCR RNA copy counting. Study-wide conclusions, independent of this receptor: When barcode sub-clustering was not used, chimeric consensus sequences inflated TCR diversity, with chimeras reaching as high as 47%. Modeling gave about three recovered TCR RNA copies per cell versus approximately 11 by digital PCR, implying approximately 32% capture efficiency. Spiked-in Jurkat TCR RNA equivalent to a single cell was reported to be detectable even among over 800,000 naive CD8 T cells. Highly expanded clone sizes could be underestimated if identical TCR molecules share a barcode. Clones above 20 RNA copies held over 99% of molecules in CMV-specific effector cells but under 1% in naive cells.

This clonotype was sampled from a human donor in good health. Some libraries in this study had Jurkat cell RNA spiked in. Sequencing was performed on naive CD8+ T cells from blood, with Jurkat cell RNA spiked in. The cell subset or site label corresponds to: FACS-sorted CD8+CD4-CCR7+CD45RA+ naive T cells. The sequence links TRBV10-3 to TRBJ2-7; 7 junctional bases match TRBD1. The bases are TGTGCCATCAGTGGTACAGGGGCCCCTCCCTACGAGCAGTACTTC. It codes for CAISGTGAPPYEQYF.